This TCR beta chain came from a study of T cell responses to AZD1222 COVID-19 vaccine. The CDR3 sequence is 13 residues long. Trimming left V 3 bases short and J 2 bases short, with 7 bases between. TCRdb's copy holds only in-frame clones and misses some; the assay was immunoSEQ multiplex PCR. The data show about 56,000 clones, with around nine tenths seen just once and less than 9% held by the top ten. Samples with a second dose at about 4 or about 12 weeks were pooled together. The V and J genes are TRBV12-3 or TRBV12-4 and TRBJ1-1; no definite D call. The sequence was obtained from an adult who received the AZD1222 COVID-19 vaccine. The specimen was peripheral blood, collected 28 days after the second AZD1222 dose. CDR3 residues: CASSLGGNTEAFF. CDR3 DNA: TGTGCCAGCAGTTTGGGTGGTAACACTGAAGCTTTCTTT.